The entry that follows covers one T cell receptor (beta chain) sequence. The table lists this clonotype with many counts. Its antigen has not been determined. Base qualities are missing; no much larger clone stands one base away. Stable Graves' hyperthyroidism was defined as the absence of progression to ophthalmopathy over 18 months of follow-up. Hyperthyroidism patients were newly diagnosed, with disease duration under 2 months, and aged 18 to 65 years. Any patient with an uncontrolled infection, another autoimmune disease, pregnancy or lactation was excluded. Diagnoses were based on clinical symptoms, serum thyroxine and TRAb, thyroid ultrasound and orbital computed tomography. PBMCs were separated from roughly 10 ml of fresh peripheral blood using Ficoll-Paque density gradient centrifugation. Total RNA was extracted with Trizol reagent, and quality was checked on an Agilent 2100 Bioanalyzer. Amplification of TCR beta CDR3 regions was carried out from RNA transcripts. A first-round RT-PCR of the TCR CDR3 used the HTBI primer set with the Qiagen OneStep RT-PCR kit. Libraries were constructed in a second round of multiplex PCR, after which size selection and purification were performed. Libraries were sequenced paired-end with 100 bp reads on an Illumina HiSeq2000. Per the original workflow: Raw data were processed with SOAPnuke, discarding reads with adapters, uncalled bases, mean Phred below 15, or no exact constant-primer or identifier match. High-quality paired reads were merged with COPE v1.2.5, and unique nucleotide sequences were defined as clonotypes. Clonotypes were aligned to IMGT TRBV, TRBD and TRBJ reference segments using MiTCR v1.1. The analysis included only V-J combinations with a frequency above 0.0001, which together covered 99% to 99.2% of the repertoires. A TCS score was defined as the ratio between F50 (clonal expansion) and ExV (chaos), using BLOSUM62-based TCRdist between CDR3 peptides within each V-J. Welch's t-statistics and random forest reduced roughly 500 V-J features to 10 to 15, which were used in a naive Bayes classifier (R e1071). Using fastp trimming at Q25 and MiXCR clonotype assembly, TCRdb reanalyzed the public sequencing data and kept in-frame beta chains. Each entry merges the rows of one CDR3 protein and shows their most common DNA and genes. TCRdb, not the original authors, processed these V and J calls. This sample is represented by about 200,000 distinct CDR3 sequences; about 15% of them were singletons. The ten most abundant clones make up roughly 55% of the sample.

These data come from a study of T cells in Graves' hyperthyroidism and ophthalmopathy (dated by TCRdb to between 2019 and 2020). General notes on the study: Peripheral blood samples were taken at the time of initial diagnosis, prior to any treatment. After blood sampling, hyperthyroidism patients were treated with methimazole at a starting dose of 30 mg daily, and ophthalmopathy patients were treated with high-dose intravenous methylprednisolone. TCR V-J signatures able to tell the groups apart were searched for in a discovery cohort of some 100 patients, of whom under 45 had Graves' ophthalmopathy and more than 55 had stable Graves' hyperthyroidism. According to the paper, TCR Vbeta CDR3 sequencing was carried out on over 130 peripheral blood samples, which came from fewer than 50 ophthalmopathy, some 73 hyperthyroidism and approximately 17 progressor patients. Thyroid tissue and blood T-cell repertoires from six Graves' hyperthyroidism patients were also compared in the study. The 100 or so discovery patients were divided at random into training and test sets in a 7:3 ratio. Whether ophthalmopathy could be predicted prospectively was tested in an independent validation cohort made up of about 20 hyperthyroidism patients plus 17 patients who later progressed to ophthalmopathy.

What the research found in general, with its limitations: In validation, progression to ophthalmopathy was predicted by the model with almost 71% sensitivity and 72.22% specificity, a median of approximately 6.5 months before onset. Most expanded thyroid clonotypes (frequency above 0.001) were also detected in blood, suggesting blood repertoires may reflect thyroid immune responses. No statistical method was used to fix the sample size in advance, and group allocation was not hidden from the investigators. A 13 V-J signature model separated ophthalmopathy from stable hyperthyroidism, with around 90% sensitivity and roughly 81% specificity in cross-validation and 80%/75% in testing.

Trimming removed 0 bases from V and 0 bases from J; the gene matches leave 6 bases unexplained. The CDR3 goes from the cysteine to the phenylalanine over 18 residues. The entry retains the CDR3 DNA only, 54 bases that are in frame from base 1. According to the germline V gene, CDR1 reads MNHNS and CDR2 reads SASEGT. This receptor was identified in a woman aged 45-59 years with Graves' hyperthyroidism. This sequence uses TRBV6-1 and TRBJ2-2; 8 bases in the junction line up with TRBD2. Sequenced sample: blood. The CDR3 is CASSEALAGAANTGELFF. The DNA sequence is TGTGCCAGCAGTGAAGCTCTAGCGGGTGCCGCGAACACCGGGGAGCTGTTTTTT.